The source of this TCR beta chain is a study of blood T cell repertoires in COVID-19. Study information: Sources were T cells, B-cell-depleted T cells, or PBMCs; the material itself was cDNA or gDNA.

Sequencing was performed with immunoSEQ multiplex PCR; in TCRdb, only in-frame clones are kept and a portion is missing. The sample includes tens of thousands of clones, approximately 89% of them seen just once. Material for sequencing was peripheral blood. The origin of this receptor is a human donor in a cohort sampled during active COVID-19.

The CDR3 bases are TGTGCCAGCAGCCTGACCGGGACAGGGGACAGGGATACGCAGTATTTT. Residues: CASSLTGTGDRDTQYF. The rearrangement links TRBV5-8 to TRBJ2-3; 10 bases match TRBD1. V lost 4 bases, J lost 6 bases, and 11 bases stayed unmatched. Germline assignment: CDR1 SGHTS and CDR2 YDEGEE. This CDR3 spans 16 amino acids.